The 27 T cell receptor beta chains below were found in one sample sequenced in a study of OX40 agonist ivuxolimab in advanced cancers. Sequenced by immunoSEQ multiplex PCR; TCRdb stores in-frame clones only, minus some. The sample carries around 100,000 clones, approximately 89% recorded once. The sequences come from CD4+ or CD8+ T cells sorted from blood, collected in a trial of the OX40 agonist ivuxolimab. These receptors were taken from an adult with an advanced solid tumor such as melanoma, head and neck, liver or kidney cancer.

The chain has TRBV2 and TRBJ2-3; no reliable D call. The V gene's germline CDR1 is SNHLY and CDR2 FYNNEI. CDR3 length: 14 amino acids. Between the trimmed V and J ends, which lost 5 bases and 5 bases, there was a span of 14 bases. CDR3 sequence: CASSRSAAVDTQYF. CDR3 nucleotides: TGTGCCAGCAGTCGATCGGCGGCGGTAGATACGCAGTATTTT.

The chain is built from TRBV2 and TRBJ2-5, with D possibly being TRBD1 or TRBD2 (6 bases each). The end of the DNA fits TRBJ2-7 better, so the J call may be wrong. CDR3 length: 13 amino acids. In germline, CDR1 is SNHLY, CDR2 FYNNEI. The CDR3 DNA reads TGTGCCAGCACCACACAGGGAGGATACGAGCAGTACTTC. This translates into CASTTQGGYEQYF.

This chain links TRBV19 with TRBJ1-4; D is unclear. The germline gives CDR1 LNHDA, CDR2 SQIVND (reference sequence). The CDR3 contains 15 residues. Trimming took 3 bases from V and 3 from J, leaving 11 bases between them. The CDR3 region is CASSIIGEANEKLFF. The CDR3 DNA sequence: TGTGCCAGTAGTATTATCGGGGAAGCTAATGAAAAACTGTTTTTT.

The V call is TRBV28, the J call TRBJ1-2; D might be TRBD1 (6 bases). Germline CDR1 MDHEN, CDR2 SYDVKM. The CDR3 extends over 16 amino acids. Trimming took off 2 bases at V and 3 bases at J, with 16 bases between the two ends. The CDR3 loop reads CASSLGSGRGDYGYTF. CDR3 DNA: TGTGCCAGCAGTTTAGGTAGTGGCAGGGGAGACTATGGCTACACCTTC.

The chain employs TRBV6-5 and TRBJ1-1; D not resolved. The CDR3 consists of 14 residues. From germline, CDR1 is MNHEY and CDR2 SVGAGI. Trimming stripped 6 bases from V and 1 base from J, with 12 bases between. CDR3 DNA: TGTGCCAGCAGCCCTCTCGCGGGGAACACTGAAGCTTTCTTT. Encoded protein: CASSPLAGNTEAFF.

The chain is built from TRBV6-1 and TRBJ2-3; 10 bases line up with TRBD1. V lost 1 base to trimming and J lost 5 bases; unmatched junction nucleotides: 9. The CDR3 is 17 amino acids. CDR1 is MNHNS, CDR2 SASEGT, per germline. CDR3 in amino acids: CASSEVPMTGGGDTQYF. The CDR3 DNA reads TGTGCCAGCAGTGAAGTTCCGATGACAGGGGGCGGAGATACGCAGTATTTT.

V gene TRBV7-2 combines with J gene TRBJ2-7; D possibly corresponds to TRBD1 (6 bases). V was clipped by 1 base and J by 4 bases, with 14 bases between them. Germline values: CDR1 SGHTA, CDR2 FQGNSA. This CDR3 comprises 15 residues. The DNA of the CDR3 is TGTGCCAGCAGCTTAGACAGGGTCTGGGATTACGAGCAGTACTTC. Its protein is CASSLDRVWDYEQYF.

This clone turned up a few times. V and J are TRBV7-9 and TRBJ2-7; 7 bases fit TRBD1. This CDR3 has 15 residues. Trimming cost V 4 bases and J 3 bases; bases outside gene matches: 9. Germline V gene data show CDR1 as SEHNR and CDR2 as FQNEAQ (reference sequence). CDR3 nucleotide sequence: TGTGCCAGCAGCTGGACAGGTGTGCTGGGCTACGAGCAGTACTTC. Amino acids: CASSWTGVLGYEQYF.

In nucleotides, the CDR3 is TGCGCCAGCAGCCAAGAATCCGGGACTACAACCTACGAGCAGTACTTC. Protein sequence: CASSQESGTTTYEQYF. The J gene is TRBJ2-7, the V gene TRBV4-1; TRBD2 agrees at 7 bases. Unmatched junction bases numbered 7, after V lost 0 bases and J lost 2 bases. The V gene's germline CDR1 is MGHRA and CDR2 YSYEKL. CDR3 length: 16 residues.

The rearrangement joins TRBV5-6 to TRBJ1-4; D possibly corresponds to TRBD1 (5 bases). Germline values: CDR1 SGHDT, CDR2 YYEEEE. The CDR3 loop spans 14 amino acids. V shed 3 bases and J shed 6 bases, with 12 bases lying between them. The CDR3: CASSSGGRDEKLFF. The CDR3 coding sequence is TGTGCCAGCAGCTCTGGGGGACGGGATGAAAAACTGTTTTTT.

This chain connects TRBV7-9 to TRBJ2-2; possibly TRBD1 for D (6 bases). Germline loops: CDR1 SEHNR, CDR2 FQNEAQ (reference sequence). The V and J ends lost 10 bases and 6 bases respectively, with 21 bases between them. The CDR3 contains 15 residues. Written as DNA, the CDR3 is TGTGCCACAAGTGGCGGCAGGGGATTCGCCGGGGAGCTGTTTTTT. This gives the protein CATSGGRGFAGELFF.

The chain joins TRBV25-1 to TRBJ1-3, with D unresolved. Trimming removed 2 bases at V and 0 bases at J, with 8 bases between. Germline V lookup: CDR1 MGHDK, CDR2 SYGVNS. This CDR3 is built from 15 residues. The CDR3 region is CASSEGRHSGNTIYF. In DNA form, the CDR3 reads TGTGCCAGCAGTGAAGGAAGACACTCTGGAAACACCATATATTTT.

This chain uses TRBV29-1 with TRBJ2-5; the D is unclear. The CDR3 length is 12 residues. Trimming took 3 bases from V and 5 from J, leaving 10 bases between them. Germline lookup yields CDR1 SQVTM and CDR2 ANQGSEA. The CDR3 spells CSVDVVGETQYF. The CDR3 nucleotides are TGCAGCGTTGACGTTGTGGGGGAGACCCAGTACTTC.

CDR3 nucleotides: TGCGCCAGCAGCCAGGGGACAGGGCATGATTACGGCTACACCTTC. Translating it yields CASSQGTGHDYGYTF. The chain combines TRBV4-3 with TRBJ1-2; 9 bases are a match to TRBD1. Per the germline V gene, CDR1 is LGHNA and CDR2 is YSLEER. The CDR3 length is 15 residues. Losses at the gene ends were 3 bases for V and 8 bases for J; bases not matched to a gene: 10.

This rearrangement joins TRBV7-9 to TRBJ2-1; D is unresolved. The ends were cut back, 0 bases at V and 7 bases at J, with 7 bases in the middle. The germline CDR1 and CDR2 sequences are SEHNR and FQNEAQ (reference sequence). The CDR3 consists of 13 residues. The CDR3 region has the DNA TGTGCCAGCAGCTTAGCGATAGGGAATGAGCAGTTCTTC. It translates to CASSLAIGNEQFF.

The chain is built from TRBV15 and TRBJ1-5; 12 nucleotides line up with TRBD1. CDR1 and CDR2 from the germline V gene are LNHNV and YYDKDF (reference sequence). Trimming cost V 2 bases and J 2 bases; bases outside gene matches: 10. The CDR3 totals 19 residues. The CDR3 bases are TGTGCCACCAGCAGAAACCGGGACAGGGGGCGTACGGGCAATCAGCCCCAGCATTTT. Translated, it gives CATSRNRDRGRTGNQPQHF.

The chain has TRBV9 and TRBJ2-1; 11 positions agree with TRBD2. The germline gives CDR1 SGDLS, CDR2 YYNGEE. The junction had 5 bases not matched to a gene; V was cut back by 0 bases and J by 3 bases. The CDR3 totals 17 residues. CDR3 sequence (DNA): TGTGCCAGCAGCGTAGCCCCGGGACTAGCGGTCTACAATGAGCAGTTCTTC. This translates into CASSVAPGLAVYNEQFF.

V gene TRBV15 combines with J gene TRBJ2-7; D is possibly TRBD2 (6 bases). Deletions cut 3 bases from V and 2 bases from J, with 14 bases between. In germline, CDR1 is LNHNV, CDR2 YYDKDF (reference sequence). This CDR3 has 15 amino acids. This CDR3 reads CATSSPGDSTYEQYF. The CDR3 DNA sequence: TGTGCCACCAGCAGTCCGGGGGACTCAACCTACGAGCAGTACTTC.

V gene TRBV11-2 combines with J gene TRBJ2-7; TRBD1 matches at 7 bases. The CDR3 loop spans 14 amino acids. CDR1 SGHAT and CDR2 FQNNGV come from the germline V gene. J was trimmed by 0 bases and V by 3 bases; bases with no gene match: 2. DNA for the CDR3: TGTGCCAGCAGCTTGGACAGGAACTCCTACGAGCAGTACTTC. This sequence encodes CASSLDRNSYEQYF.

In its sample, this clone was seen once. The genes are TRBV5-4 and TRBJ2-1; 7 bases are shared with TRBD2. The V and J ends lost 3 bases and 6 bases, in that order; junction bases with no gene match: 6. Germline-derived CDR1 and CDR2 are SGHNT and YYREEE (reference sequence). The CDR3 has 14 residues. The CDR3 nucleotides are TGTGCCAGCAGCTCGGGGGGACTCTTCAATGAGCAGTTCTTC. Protein product: CASSSGGLFNEQFF.

The gene calls are TRBV7-8 and TRBJ2-5; either TRBD1 or TRBD2 may supply D (5 bases each). CDR1 and CDR2 (germline): SGHVS, FQNEAQ. V was trimmed by 11 bases and J by 3 bases, leaving 16 bases between them. The CDR3 is 13 residues long. Here the CDR3 reads CAFSKGTEETQYF. In DNA form, the CDR3 reads TGTGCCTTCTCCAAGGGGACCGAAGAGACCCAGTACTTC.

This chain joins TRBV11-2 and TRBJ1-6; maybe TRBD1 (6 bases). V lost 2 bases, J lost 0 bases, and 8 bases lay in between. Germline V gene lookup returns CDR1 SGHAT and CDR2 FQNNGV. The CDR3 consists of 16 residues. The CDR3 here is CASSLTGSSYNSPLHF. The CDR3, as DNA: TGTGCCAGCAGCTTAACAGGGAGCTCCTATAATTCACCCCTCCACTTT.

V and J are TRBV9 and TRBJ1-2; TRBD1 aligns across 12 bases. This CDR3 is 18 amino acids long. Germline-derived CDR1 and CDR2 are SGDLS and YYNGEE. With V trimmed by 2 bases and J by 4 bases, 12 bases remained unmatched. CDR3 sequence: CASSVSGTGGVSIYGYTF. For the CDR3, the DNA is TGTGCCAGCAGCGTCTCTGGGACAGGGGGCGTTAGCATCTATGGCTACACCTTC. Looking up the rest from reference TRBV9 and TRBJ1-2 gives the full variable domain: DSGVTQTPKHLITATGQRVTLRCSPRSGDLSVYWYQQSLDQGLQFLIQYYNGEERAKGNILERFSAQQFPDLHSELNLSSLELGDSALYFCASSVSGTGGVSIYGYTFGSGTRLTVV.

This chain joins TRBV18 and TRBJ1-1; possibly TRBD1 for D (5 bases). CDR1 KGHSH and CDR2 LQKENI come from the germline V gene. V lost 1 base to trimming and J lost 3 bases, with 9 bases between them. CDR3 length: 14 residues. The CDR3 protein is CASSPRGGDTEAFF. The CDR3 bases are TGTGCCAGCTCACCACGCGGGGGGGACACTGAAGCTTTCTTT.

This clone was seen a few times. The genes are TRBV30 and TRBJ1-1; D is ambiguous. V was cut by 0 bases and J by 3 bases, with 11 bases left in between. The CDR3 covers 14 residues. Germline CDR1 GTSNPN, CDR2 SVGIG (reference sequence). Written as DNA, the CDR3 is TGTGCCTGGAGTGTACGCCGGGGAGACACTGAAGCTTTCTTT. This translates into CAWSVRRGDTEAFF.

This chain connects TRBV18 to TRBJ1-4; a weak D match, TRBD1 (6 bases). Between the trimmed V and J ends, which lost 1 base and 13 bases, there was a span of 19 bases. The CDR3 totals 15 residues. Germline-derived CDR1 and CDR2 are KGHSH and LQKENI. The CDR3 reads CASSPRDSGEGGLFF. CDR3 in DNA: TGTGCCAGCTCACCACGCGACAGTGGCGAGGGGGGACTGTTTTTT.

The V call is TRBV28, the J call TRBJ2-1, with TRBD2 matching 12 bases. This CDR3 has 15 residues. V gave up 7 bases and J gave up 8 bases; unmatched junction bases: 9. From germline, CDR1 is MDHEN and CDR2 SYDVKM. The CDR3 protein is CASTLAGGGSHEQFF. In DNA form, the CDR3 reads TGTGCCAGCACGCTAGCGGGAGGGGGGTCACATGAGCAGTTCTTC. Based on the CDR3 plus reference TRBV28 and TRBJ2-1, the full variable domain is DVKVTQSSRYLVKRTGEKVFLECVQDMDHENMFWYRQDPGLGLRLIYFSYDVKMKEKGDIPEGYSVSREKKERFSLILESASTNQTSMYLCASTLAGGGSHEQFFGPGTRLTVL.